The T cell receptor beta chain described here comes from a study of cytomegalovirus exposure and HLA in healthy donors. Study-level points and caveats: In a later analysis, a missense DCLRE1C variant was linked to TCR beta V- and J-gene trimming.

Remarks on this clone: Its specificity is unknown.

A multiplex PCR was run with 60 Vbeta primers and 13 Jbeta primers. Sequencing used immunoSEQ multiplex PCR; TCRdb keeps in-frame clones, though not all of them. The sample has about 160,000 clones; roughly 80% are singletons. Per the germline V gene, CDR1 is SGHRS and CDR2 is YFSETQ. The length of the CDR3 is 14 residues. Unmatched junction bases numbered 9, after V lost 4 bases and J lost 5 bases. Sample: PBMCs. The V and J genes are TRBV5-1 and TRBJ2-7; the match to TRBD1 covers 7 bases. The source of this sequence is a man between 18 and 29 years old in good health and CMV-seropositive. The CDR3 coding sequence is TGCGCCAGCAGCGAAATGACAGGGTCCCACGAGCAGTACTTC. Its protein product is CASSEMTGSHEQYF.